One sample yielded the 8 T cell receptor beta chains listed below, sequenced in a study of cytomegalovirus exposure and HLA in healthy donors. Primers: 60 Vbeta forward and 13 Jbeta reverse. Profiling relied on immunoSEQ multiplex PCR, and the TCRdb table lists in-frame clones only, not all of them. The sample gives 200,000 to 250,000 clones, about 89% of which show up once; roughly 1% is in the top ten. Sequenced material: PBMCs. The receptors were sampled from a woman in her late teens or twenties in good health and CMV-seronegative.

This chain uses TRBV5-5 with TRBJ2-3; 7 bases fit TRBD2. The CDR3 covers 14 residues. Germline V CDR1 and CDR2: SGHKS, YYEKEE (reference sequence). V lost 4 bases and J lost 6; bases outside the gene matches: 8. This CDR3 reads CASSPGLLVDTQYF. CDR3 bases: TGTGCCAGCAGCCCGGGACTACTAGTGGATACGCAGTATTTT.

The chain carries TRBV9 and TRBJ1-1; D not certain. V was pared by 0 bases and J by 1 base, with 13 bases between. In germline, CDR1 is SGDLS, CDR2 YYNGEE. The CDR3 runs to 16 residues. This chain's CDR3 is CASSVALIGGNTEAFF. The CDR3 DNA sequence: TGTGCCAGCAGCGTAGCCCTAATTGGAGGGAACACTGAAGCTTTCTTT.

J is TRBJ2-7 and V is TRBV6-6; D possibly corresponds to TRBD2 (6 bases). Germline V gives CDR1 MNHNY, CDR2 SVGAGI (reference sequence). The V end was cut by 5 bases, the J end by 6 bases, with 17 bases between. This CDR3 comprises 14 residues. The CDR3 nucleotides read TGTGCCAGCAGTACCCCTCGACTAGTTGGCGAGCAGTACTTC. This translates into CASSTPRLVGEQYF.

The chain is built from TRBV6-6 and TRBJ1-2; D call uncertain. The V end was cut by 7 bases, the J end by 7 bases, with 10 bases between. The V gene's germline CDR1 is MNHNY and CDR2 SVGAGI (reference sequence). This CDR3 is built from 11 residues. This CDR3 is CASKRETGYTF. As DNA, the CDR3 is TGTGCCAGCAAACGGGAGACTGGCTACACCTTC.

This clone was found a few times. The V call is TRBV4-2, the J call TRBJ2-6; D unclear. This CDR3 has 16 amino acids. CDR1 is LGHNA and CDR2 is YNFKEQ in the germline V gene. V was pared by 0 bases and J by 0 bases, with 6 bases between. In DNA form, the CDR3 reads TGTGCCAGCAGCCAAGATCTAGACTCTGGGGCCAACGTCCTGACTTTC. Its translation: CASSQDLDSGANVLTF.

J is TRBJ2-2 and V is TRBV7-2; TRBD2 matches 9 bases. Germline CDR1 SGHTA, CDR2 FQGNSA. V was pared by 5 bases and J by 9 bases, with 19 bases of the junction left unmatched. The CDR3 length is 18 residues. The CDR3 DNA is TGTGCCAGCAGCCCCCATACTTTAAGACTAGCGGAGGCGAGGGAGCTGTTTTTT. This sequence encodes CASSPHTLRLAEARELFF.

This sequence joins TRBV27 and TRBJ1-3; possible D gene TRBD1, 6 bases. Germline V CDR1 and CDR2: MNHEY, SMNVEV (reference sequence). CDR3 length: 15 residues. V shed 5 bases and J shed 0 bases, with 11 bases lying between them. The CDR3, as DNA: TGTGCCAGCAGTCCGACAGGTAACTCTGGAAACACCATATATTTT. It codes for CASSPTGNSGNTIYF.

The genes are TRBV5-6 and TRBJ2-7, with 9 bases lining up with TRBD1. Germline trimming cut 0 bases from V and 4 bases from J; bases unmatched to any gene: 8. Looked up from germline, CDR1 is SGHDT and CDR2 is YYEEEE. This CDR3 has 16 residues. CDR3 nucleotides: TGTGCCAGCAGCTTGGTCAGGACAGGGGTGAGGTACGAGCAGTACTTC. Amino acid sequence: CASSLVRTGVRYEQYF.